This is a list of T cell receptor beta chains from one sample in a study of sequential checkpoint blockade in melanoma. Repertoires were generated with immunoSEQ multiplex PCR, while TCRdb's copy carries only in-frame clones and drops some. The table lists 20,000 or so clones, around 75% of them singletons. Source: CD8+ T cells sorted from blood (inferred from file names), taken from a patient given nivolumab and ipilimumab in sequence. All receptors come from a human donor with melanoma. The CDR3 runs from the conserved cysteine through the conserved F or W. The D gene is left open where the match is weak. Size is stated for part of the rows, as once, few or many counts, or as a class when the clone is expanded.

d_call clone_size j_call v_call cdr3_aa cdr3_nt
- - TRBJ2-7 TRBV11-2 CASSHGDEQYF TGTGCCAGCAGCCACGGGGACGAGCAGTACTTC
TRBD1 - TRBJ2-7 TRBV7-9 CASSDRPGQGAYEQYF TGTGCCAGCAGCGATCGACCGGGACAGGGGGCCTACGAGCAGTACTTC
TRBD2 - TRBJ2-7 TRBV7-9 CASSWGLAGSYEQYF TGTGCCAGCAGCTGGGGACTAGCGGGGTCCTACGAGCAGTACTTC
TRBD1 once TRBJ2-7 TRBV10-3 CAISGTGGVYEQYF TGTGCCATCAGTGGGACAGGGGGCGTCTACGAGCAGTACTTC
TRBD1 - TRBJ1-1 TRBV5-4 CASSPTTGGRTEAFF TGTGCCAGCAGCCCAACTACAGGGGGAAGGACTGAAGCTTTCTTT
- - TRBJ1-5 TRBV19 CASSRGNSNQPQHF TGTGCCAGCTCCAGGGGCAACAGCAATCAGCCCCAGCATTTT
TRBD2 - TRBJ2-7 TRBV7-6 CASSKVAGAYEQYF TGTGCCAGCAGCAAAGTAGCGGGGGCCTACGAGCAGTACTTC
TRBD2 - TRBJ2-1 TRBV11-3 CASSLEGLVSYNEQFF TGTGCCAGCAGCTTAGAAGGACTAGTCTCCTACAATGAGCAGTTCTTC
TRBD1 - TRBJ1-1 TRBV2 CASSEAADRAYTEAFF TGTGCCAGCAGTGAAGCGGCGGACAGGGCGTACACTGAAGCTTTCTTT
TRBD1 - TRBJ1-5 TRBV19 CASSIVTGGKQPQHF TGTGCCAGTAGTATTGTGACAGGGGGGAAACAGCCCCAGCATTTT
- - TRBJ1-2 TRBV13 CASSPGWGGKGYTF TGTGCCAGCAGCCCAGGGTGGGGTGGGAAAGGCTACACCTTC
- - TRBJ2-7 TRBV13 CASSFGGTYEQYF TGTGCCAGCAGCTTTGGCGGGACCTACGAGCAGTACTTC
- - TRBJ1-6 TRBV27 CASRTGPGHSPLHF TGTGCCAGCAGAACCGGGCCAGGGCATTCACCCCTCCACTTT
TRBD1 once TRBJ1-1 TRBV5-6 CASSIGQGDTEAFF TGTGCCAGCAGCATCGGACAGGGGGACACTGAAGCTTTCTTT
- - TRBJ1-5 TRBV27 CASSLYDGNNQPQHF TGTGCCAGCAGTTTATATGACGGGAACAATCAGCCCCAGCATTTT
- - TRBJ1-1 TRBV5-4 CASSSTENTEAFF TGTGCCAGCAGCTCGACAGAGAACACTGAAGCTTTCTTT
TRBD1 - TRBJ1-1 TRBV30 CAWSLQGVLNTEAFF TGTGCCTGGAGTTTGCAGGGGGTATTGAACACTGAAGCTTTCTTT
TRBD2 - TRBJ2-1 TRBV7-9 CASRPRGGSSYNEQFF TGTGCCAGCAGGCCCCGGGGAGGGAGCTCCTACAATGAGCAGTTCTTC
TRBD1 - TRBJ2-7 TRBV14 CASSKGAYLSYEQYF TGTGCCAGCAGCAAGGGGGCTTATCTCTCCTACGAGCAGTACTTC
- few TRBJ2-7 TRBV29-1 CSVRHLYEQYF TGCAGCGTTCGACACCTCTACGAGCAGTACTTC
- few TRBJ1-4 TRBV2 CASNQGFEKLFF TGTGCCAGCAACCAGGGATTCGAAAAACTGTTTTTT
- - TRBJ2-7 TRBV10-1 CASSESGYEQYF TGCGCCAGCAGTGAGTCCGGCTACGAGCAGTACTTC
- - TRBJ2-7 TRBV14 CASSQVIHEQYF TGTGCCAGCAGCCAAGTAATCCACGAGCAGTACTTC
- - TRBJ2-7 TRBV29-1 CSVEDTSYEQYF TGCAGCGTTGAAGACACTTCCTACGAGCAGTACTTC
- once TRBJ1-1 TRBV13 CASIPPVLMNTEAFF TGTGCCAGCATTCCCCCGGTACTCATGAACACTGAAGCTTTCTTT
- - TRBJ1-1 TRBV19 CASSPPGDPKTEAFF TGTGCCAGTAGTCCTCCGGGGGACCCTAAGACTGAAGCTTTCTTT
- - TRBJ1-1 TRBV7-9 CASRYRDGTNTEAFF TGTGCCAGCAGATACAGAGACGGAACGAACACTGAAGCTTTCTTT
TRBD1 - TRBJ1-2 TRBV6-5 CASSPVGQGGSF TGTGCCAGCAGTCCAGTCGGACAGGGAGGATCCTTC
- - TRBJ2-6 TRBV2 CATFRASSGANVLTF TGTGCCACCTTTCGCGCGAGCTCTGGGGCCAACGTCCTGACTTTC
- once TRBJ1-1 TRBV19 CASSIGLTVGAFF TGTGCCAGTAGTATTGGTCTGACTGTTGGAGCTTTCTTT
TRBD1 - TRBJ2-7 TRBV28 CASSFHLGTGGALRSEQYF TGTGCCAGCAGTTTCCATCTCGGGACAGGTGGGGCCCTGCGGTCCGAGCAGTACTTC
TRBD1 - TRBJ2-7 TRBV29-1 CSAVMDGTGGLGEQYF TGCAGCGCAGTGATGGATGGGACAGGGGGACTCGGCGAGCAGTACTTC
- - TRBJ1-1 TRBV2 CASSSRVAEAFF TGTGCCAGCAGCTCCAGGGTTGCTGAAGCTTTCTTT
- - TRBJ2-7 TRBV5-4 CASSLGSGPSYEQYF TGTGCCAGCAGCTTGGGTAGCGGTCCCTCCTACGAGCAGTACTTC
TRBD1 - TRBJ1-2 TRBV14 CASSRLQGAGGYTF TGTGCCAGCAGCCGCCTACAGGGGGCCGGTGGCTACACCTTC
- - TRBJ1-1 TRBV28 CASSPTGNTEAFF TGTGCCAGCAGTCCCACAGGGAACACTGAAGCTTTCTTT
- - TRBJ1-5 TRBV6-1 CASSEGGFGNQPQHF TGTGCCAGCAGTGAAGGCGGGTTTGGCAATCAGCCCCAGCATTTT
- - TRBJ1-3 TRBV9 CASSPETSSGNTIYF TGTGCCAGCAGCCCCGAAACCAGCTCTGGAAACACCATATATTTT
TRBD1 - TRBJ2-7 TRBV28 CASSLLPGQGTYEQYF TGTGCCAGCAGTTTATTGCCGGGACAGGGGACCTACGAGCAGTACTTC
- medium-sized TRBJ2-7 TRBV5-1 CASSFTRQRREQYF TGCGCCAGCAGCTTTACAAGACAGCGCCGGGAGCAGTACTTC
TRBD1 few TRBJ1-2 TRBV19 CASSIDHGTEYGYTF TGTGCCAGTAGTATAGATCATGGGACAGAGTATGGCTACACCTTC
- - TRBJ1-1 TRBV30 CACTQVNTEAFF TGTGCCTGTACACAGGTGAACACTGAAGCTTTCTTT